The 25 T cell receptor beta chains presented below share a single source sample, sequenced in a study of cytomegalovirus exposure and HLA in healthy donors. This PCR relied on a set of 60 Vbeta primers and 13 Jbeta primers. Method: immunoSEQ multiplex PCR; TCRdb's copy keeps in-frame clones and lacks some. Of under 150,000 clones listed, roughly 80% are singletons. Input material: PBMCs. The receptors shown here come from a girl under 10 years old in good health and CMV-seronegative.

The sample holds one count of this clone. The rearrangement joins TRBV5-6 to TRBJ2-3; 10 bases fit TRBD2. Germline V gene data show CDR1 as SGHDT and CDR2 as YYEEEE. The length of the CDR3 is 14 residues. J lost 4 bases, V lost 3 bases, and 2 bases had no gene match. The CDR3 DNA sequence: TGTGCCAGCAGCTCCCTAGCGGGGGCAGATACGCAGTATTTT. Protein: CASSSLAGADTQYF.

The V gene is TRBV5-1, the J gene TRBJ2-3; 8 bases align to TRBD1. This CDR3 comprises 14 residues. The germline CDR1 and CDR2 sequences are SGHRS and YFSETQ. Trimming removed 4 bases from V and 3 bases from J; junction bases left unmatched: 4. The CDR3 loop is CASSPDRGTDTQYF. DNA for the CDR3: TGCGCCAGCAGCCCCGACAGGGGAACAGATACGCAGTATTTT. The complete variable domain, with remaining parts taken from reference TRBV5-1 and TRBJ2-3, reads KAGVTQTPRYLIKTRGQQVTLSCSPISGHRSVSWYQQTPGQGLQFLFEYFSETQRNKGNFPGRFSGRQFSNSRSEMNVSTLELGDSALYLCASSPDRGTDTQYFGPGTRLTVL.

The rearrangement uses TRBV27 and TRBJ2-5; D is possibly TRBD2 (5 bases). Between the trimmed V and J ends, which lost 2 bases and 3 bases, there was a span of 13 bases. Germline V gene sequence: CDR1 MNHEY, CDR2 SMNVEV (reference sequence). The CDR3 spans 15 residues. In nucleotides, the CDR3 is TGTGCCAGCAGTTTAGGCGGGCGCTGGAAAGAGACCCAGTACTTC. Protein: CASSLGGRWKETQYF.

This rearrangement joins TRBV4-2 to TRBJ1-2; D uncertain. The ends were cut back, 4 bases at V and 2 bases at J, with 17 bases in the middle. CDR3 length: 16 residues. From germline, CDR1 is LGHNA and CDR2 YNFKEQ. Here the CDR3 DNA reads TGTGCCAGCAGCCCCGAGAGTATAGGAGCAAACTATGGCTACACCTTC. Translation gives CASSPESIGANYGYTF.

Written as DNA, the CDR3 is TGTGCCAGCAGCCTTGGGACAATTTACGAGCAGTACTTC. Amino acid sequence: CASSLGTIYEQYF. The chain carries TRBV7-3 and TRBJ2-5, with D possibly matching TRBD1 (6 bases). The tail of the sequence fits TRBJ2-7 better, so the J call may be wrong. CDR1 is SGHTA, CDR2 FQGTGA, per germline. CDR3 length: 13 residues.

This chain joins TRBV11-3 and TRBJ2-3; D perhaps matches TRBD2 (6 bases). The CDR3 is made up of 14 amino acids. Trimming removed 4 bases at V and 9 bases at J, with 17 bases between. In germline, CDR1 is SGHNT, CDR2 YENEEA. This chain's CDR3 is CASSSSPSAGTQYF. The CDR3 DNA sequence: TGTGCCAGCAGCTCGTCACCTAGCGCAGGCACGCAGTATTTT.

This clone has just a few counts. This chain links TRBV4-2 with TRBJ2-7; 8 bases align to TRBD1. Trimming cost V 0 bases and J 2 bases; bases outside gene matches: 6. Germline values: CDR1 LGHNA, CDR2 YNFKEQ. The CDR3 spans 16 residues. The DNA for the CDR3 is TGTGCCAGCAGCCAAGAACAGGGGGTGAACACCTACGAGCAGTACTTC. The encoded protein is CASSQEQGVNTYEQYF.

The J gene is TRBJ2-3, the V gene TRBV5-1, with D possibly being TRBD2 (6 bases). CDR3 length: 15 amino acids. Germline CDR1 is SGHRS and CDR2 is YFSETQ. The V end lost 7 bases, the J end lost 1 base, and 16 bases lay between the germline ends. CDR3 nucleotides: TGCGCCAGCTCCTACACTAGGAGGGGCACAGATACGCAGTATTTT. Amino acid sequence: CASSYTRRGTDTQYF. The full variable domain, rest sourced from reference TRBV5-1 and TRBJ2-3, is KAGVTQTPRYLIKTRGQQVTLSCSPISGHRSVSWYQQTPGQGLQFLFEYFSETQRNKGNFPGRFSGRQFSNSRSEMNVSTLELGDSALYLCASSYTRRGTDTQYFGPGTRLTVL.

V gene TRBV7-2 combines with J gene TRBJ2-3; 11 bases align to TRBD2. J was trimmed by 5 bases and V by 2 bases; bases with no gene match: 3. This CDR3 contains 15 residues. CDR1 and CDR2 from the germline V gene are SGHTA and FQGNSA. The CDR3 protein is CASSLLLAGEDTQYF. The CDR3 DNA reads TGTGCCAGCAGCTTACTACTAGCGGGAGAAGATACGCAGTATTTT.

V usage is TRBV5-8 and J usage is TRBJ1-4; 8 bases fit TRBD1. The CDR3 contains 14 residues. Per germline, CDR1 SGHTS and CDR2 YDEGEE. The V gene end was trimmed by 3 bases and the J gene end by 7 bases; junction bases not matched to a gene: 5. The CDR3 loop is CASSSPGTGEKLFF. The CDR3 nucleotides read TGTGCCAGCAGCTCGCCCGGGACAGGTGAAAAACTGTTTTTT. The whole variable domain, remainder taken from reference TRBV5-8 and TRBJ1-4, is EAGVTQSPTHLIKTRGQQATLRCSPISGHTSVYWYQQALGLGLQFLLWYDEGEERNRGNFPPRFSGRQFPNYSSELNVNALELEDSALYLCASSSPGTGEKLFFGSGTQLSVL.

The rearrangement joins TRBV6-7 to TRBJ1-5, with D perhaps matching TRBD1 (6 bases). Being an ORF, TRBV6-7 has a function that is uncertain. Trimming removed 2 bases from V and 5 bases from J, with 22 bases in between. The CDR3 runs 18 residues. The CDR3 DNA is TGTGCCAGCAGTTACCCCACCGGTGGCAGGGGTCAAGATCAGCCCCAGCATTTT. This translates into CASSYPTGGRGQDQPQHF.

The chain has TRBV4-1 and TRBJ2-1; 11 bases are shared with TRBD2. The CDR3 sequence is 16 residues long. The V gene end was trimmed by 7 bases and the J gene end by 0 bases; junction bases not matched to a gene: 5. Germline CDR1 MGHRA, CDR2 YSYEKL. CDR3 sequence: CASTLLAGVSYNEQFF. CDR3 nucleotides: TGCGCCAGCACCCTACTAGCGGGAGTCTCCTACAATGAGCAGTTCTTC.

This chain connects TRBV6-1 to TRBJ1-2; the D gene is possibly TRBD1 (5 bases). The CDR3 is 15 amino acids. Deletions cut 0 bases from V and 8 bases from J, with 16 bases between. Germline loops: CDR1 MNHNS, CDR2 SASEGT. CDR3 in DNA: TGTGCCAGCAGTGAAGCGGGTGGGGTAGGGGAAGGCTACACCTTC. It yields the protein CASSEAGGVGEGYTF.

V usage is TRBV6-1 and J usage is TRBJ2-7; D not certain. The CDR3 totals 12 residues. CDR1 and CDR2 from the germline V gene are MNHNS and SASEGT. Deletions cut 3 bases from V and 4 bases from J, with 7 bases between. Here the CDR3 DNA reads TGTGCCAGCAGTGACCCCCCGTACGAGCAGTACTTC. Its protein product is CASSDPPYEQYF.

The J gene is TRBJ2-3, the V gene TRBV10-2; TRBD2 matches at 12 bases. Germline trimming cut 7 bases from V and 6 bases from J; bases unmatched to any gene: 8. This CDR3 contains 15 residues. Germline-derived CDR1 and CDR2 are WSHSY and SAAADI. CDR3 amino acids: CASTPLAGGADTQYF. CDR3 nucleotide sequence: TGCGCCAGCACCCCACTAGCGGGAGGTGCGGATACGCAGTATTTT.

V usage is TRBV27 and J usage is TRBJ2-3; 15 nucleotides align to TRBD2. Unmatched junction bases numbered 7, after V lost 6 bases and J lost 6 bases. In germline, CDR1 is MNHEY, CDR2 SMNVEV (reference sequence). The CDR3 is 16 amino acids. Here the CDR3 reads CASRAGTSGRWDTQYF. The CDR3 DNA sequence: TGTGCCAGCAGGGCAGGGACTAGCGGGAGGTGGGATACGCAGTATTTT.

The J gene is TRBJ2-1, the V gene TRBV30; 12 bases are a match to TRBD2. Germline V gene lookup returns CDR1 GTSNPN and CDR2 SVGIG (reference sequence). After removal of 4 bases from V and 6 bases from J, the junction contained 10 bases not matched to a gene. CDR3 length: 16 residues. The CDR3 DNA is TGTGCCTGGACTAGACGACTAGCGGGAGCGGGCAATGAGCAGTTCTTC. Protein sequence: CAWTRRLAGAGNEQFF.

This clone was recorded once. The chain joins TRBV25-1 to TRBJ2-1, with 14 nucleotides matching TRBD2. J gave up 9 bases and V 6 bases, and 4 bases lay outside the gene matches. The CDR3 extends over 14 amino acids. CDR1 and CDR2 (germline): MGHDK, SYGVNS. In DNA form, the CDR3 reads TGTGCCAGCAGACGGACTAGCGGGAGGTTTGAGCAGTTCTTC. Translation gives CASRRTSGRFEQFF.

The chain has TRBV27 and TRBJ2-4; maybe TRBD1 (5 bases). Trimming left V 6 bases short and J 2 bases short, with 11 bases between. Germline loops: CDR1 MNHEY, CDR2 SMNVEV (reference sequence). This CDR3 is built from 14 residues. The CDR3 DNA follows: TGTGCCAGCAGGGGGCTTGGGACCAAAAACATTCAGTACTTC. Amino acid sequence: CASRGLGTKNIQYF.

This chain uses TRBV10-2 with TRBJ1-5; possibly TRBD1 for D (5 bases). Germline V CDR1 and CDR2: WSHSY, SAAADI. This CDR3 contains 13 residues. V shed 5 bases and J shed 4 bases, with 9 bases lying between them. This CDR3 reads CASSSGGNQPQHF. CDR3 in DNA: TGCGCCAGCAGTTCGGGGGGAAATCAGCCCCAGCATTTT.

The chain links TRBV5-4 to TRBJ2-5, with D perhaps matching TRBD1 (6 bases). Trimming took 2 bases from V and 5 from J, leaving 10 bases between them. This CDR3 is 13 amino acids long. Germline values: CDR1 SGHNT, CDR2 YYREEE (reference sequence). CDR3 nucleotide sequence: TGTGCCAGCAGCTTTCAGGGGCGTGAGACCCAGTACTTC. This codes for CASSFQGRETQYF.

There are a few counts of this clone. The chain combines TRBV4-1 with TRBJ2-2; 8 bases map to TRBD2. This CDR3 is 15 amino acids long. The junction had 8 bases not matched to a gene; V was cut back by 4 bases and J by 7 bases. CDR1 and CDR2 from the germline V gene are MGHRA and YSYEKL. The DNA of the CDR3 is TGCGCCAGCAGCCCTGCGGGGGGCGAGATCGGGGAGCTGTTTTTT. Translation: CASSPAGGEIGELFF.

This chain links TRBV10-3 with TRBJ1-3; the D is unclear. Trimming removed 6 bases from V and 3 bases from J, with 12 bases in between. The germline CDR1 and CDR2 sequences are ENHRY and SYGVKD. This CDR3 spans 14 amino acids. The DNA for the CDR3 is TGTGCCATCAGGAACAGTGGAAGTGGAAACACCATATATTTT. Protein sequence: CAIRNSGSGNTIYF.

The chain links TRBV5-1 to TRBJ2-3, with TRBD2 matching 9 bases. Germline V CDR1 and CDR2: SGHRS, YFSETQ. This CDR3 region has 18 residues. V trimming: 3 bases; J trimming: 4 bases; junction bases outside the gene matches: 15. Written as DNA, the CDR3 is TGCGCCAGCAGCTCACTGACAGGGAGGACTAGCGAGGCAGATACGCAGTATTTT. Its protein is CASSSLTGRTSEADTQYF.

The chain couples TRBV5-1 to TRBJ2-3; 12 bases fit TRBD2. The ends lost 0 bases at V and 5 bases at J; junction bases unmatched: 10. Germline V gene lookup returns CDR1 SGHRS and CDR2 YFSETQ. The CDR3 is 18 residues long. The chain's CDR3 is CASSLARRLAGAGDTQYF. CDR3 sequence (DNA): TGCGCCAGCAGCTTGGCCCGAAGACTAGCGGGAGCCGGAGATACGCAGTATTTT.